This T cell receptor (beta chain) was identified in a study of shared clonotypes between healthy human individuals. Clones were sequenced by immunoSEQ multiplex PCR, and TCRdb holds only the in-frame ones, with some missing. Of about a million clones in the sample, over 60% were seen once. This clone was counted a single time. The germline V gene has CDR1 MDHEN and CDR2 SYDVKM. The CDR3 extends over 15 amino acids. The V and J ends lost 6 bases and 4 bases, in that order; junction bases with no gene match: 8. The clonotype originates from a young man in good health. Sequenced: memory CD4+ T cells sorted from blood. The subset denotes: CD45RA-negative fraction. V gene TRBV28 combines with J gene TRBJ1-5; 8 positions match TRBD1. CDR3 loop: CASSQQQGANQPQHF. The CDR3 bases are TGTGCCAGCAGCCAACAGCAGGGGGCGAATCAGCCCCAGCATTTT.